The 8 T cell receptor beta chains reported below all come from one sample, sequenced in a study of T cells after yellow fever vaccination. Using its own MiXCR run on the 5' RACE reads, TCRdb lists one record per CDR3 protein. Counted here are some 120,000 distinct CDR3 sequences, under 8.5% occurring once; the ten biggest clones make up roughly 2.6%. Material: CD4+ T cells sorted from PBMCs, obtained about 10 days after the first yellow fever vaccination. These receptors all stem from a man younger than 30 who received the YFV17D yellow fever vaccine.

This clonotype was detected ten times or more. This chain uses TRBV9 with TRBJ2-2, with 7 bases lining up with TRBD2. The CDR3 contains 16 residues. V was pared by 0 bases and J by 2 bases, with 4 bases of the junction left unmatched. Per the germline V gene, CDR1 is SGDLS and CDR2 is YYNGEE. CDR3: CASSVASGVNTGELFF. The CDR3 DNA is TGTGCCAGCAGCGTAGCCAGCGGGGTAAACACCGGGGAGCTGTTTTTT.

There are many counts of this clonotype. V usage is TRBV9 and J usage is TRBJ1-1; the D is unclear. The CDR3 loop spans 13 amino acids. V was pared by 7 bases and J by 6 bases, with 16 bases between. Germline V gene sequence: CDR1 SGDLS, CDR2 YYNGEE. DNA for the CDR3: TGTGCCAGCTCCCAGCGGGAGCGGGCTGAAGCTTTCTTT. Translated: CASSQRERAEAFF.

This clonotype was counted a few times. The chain couples TRBV5-1 to TRBJ2-1, with TRBD2 identical over 8 bases. The CDR3 spans 15 residues. The V and J ends lost 4 bases and 6 bases, in that order; junction bases with no gene match: 9. Germline CDR1 SGHRS, CDR2 YFSETQ. The CDR3 loop is CASSLIDGLANEQFF. The CDR3 DNA is TGCGCCAGCAGCCTGATAGACGGACTAGCCAATGAGCAGTTCTTC.

This clonotype was detected many times. The chain links TRBV7-3 to TRBJ2-5, with D possibly called TRBD1 or TRBD2 (5 bases each). V was shortened by 2 bases and J by 4 bases, with 11 bases between the two germline ends. The CDR3 is 14 residues long. Germline CDR1 is SGHTA and CDR2 is FQGTGA. The CDR3: CASSLEGQGETQYF. The CDR3 DNA reads as TGTGCCAGCAGCTTAGAGGGGCAGGGAGAGACCCAGTACTTC.

In the case of this clonotype: A much larger clonotype is one base distant, so this may be a read error. CDR3 loop: CASSQGPSETQHF. In DNA, the CDR3 is TGCGCCAGCAGCCAAGGTCCCTCGGAGACCCAGCATTTT. V is TRBV4-1 and J is TRBJ1-5, with D unresolved. Trimming cost V 1 base and J 11 bases, with 12 bases left between them. The CDR3 length is 13 residues. CDR1 and CDR2 from the germline V gene are MGHRA and YSYEKL.

This clonotype was observed at least ten times. V is TRBV7-9 and J is TRBJ2-1; the D gene is possibly TRBD2 (7 bases). The CDR3 is 15 residues long. The V gene's germline CDR1 is SEHNR and CDR2 FQNEAQ (reference sequence). Trimming left V 1 base short and J 8 bases short, with 15 bases between. The CDR3 is CASSLGWQGRDEQFF. The CDR3 DNA is TGTGCCAGCAGCTTAGGATGGCAGGGGAGGGATGAGCAGTTCTTC.

This clonotype was observed at least ten times. V is TRBV20-1 and J is TRBJ2-7; D gene unclear. CDR3 length equals 13 residues. Germline assignment: CDR1 DFQATT and CDR2 SNEGSKA (reference sequence). Trimming removed 4 bases from V and 4 bases from J, with 14 bases in between. The CDR3 nucleotides are TGCAGTGCTAAGTTCGGAACCAATTACGAGCAGTACTTC. Translated: CSAKFGTNYEQYF.

This clonotype was seen repeatedly, ten times or more. This sequence joins TRBV7-3 and TRBJ2-7; 7 bases match TRBD1. This CDR3 is built from 15 residues. V shed 6 bases and J 6 bases; nucleotides not matched to a gene: 14. The germline V gene encodes CDR1 SGHTA and CDR2 FQGTGA. CDR3 sequence (DNA): TGTGCCAGCAGGTCCACCCGGTTACAGGGGATCGAGCAGTACGTC. Translated, it gives CASRSTRLQGIEQYV.